The clone carrying this T cell receptor beta chain appeared many times. Antigen: not known. These data come from a study of CD8+CD57+ T cells in acquired aplastic anemia. The ends were cut back, 6 bases at V and 2 bases at J, with 26 bases in the middle. This CDR3 is 19 amino acids long. Per the germline V gene, CDR1 is ENHRY and CDR2 is SYGVKD. TCR beta VDJ combinations and CDR3 sequences were profiled from genomic DNA. One entry per CDR3 protein, called by TCRdb with MiXCR from the reads. The data contain some 120,000 distinct CDR3 sequences, about 43% of them seen just once; the ten biggest clones take up around 2.5%. Whole-study findings and limits: Simpson's diversity of CD8+ cells was not significantly different in patients compared with controls.

Those patients picked for sequencing had displayed CD8+CD57+ cell expansion on flow cytometry. The study sampled blood from patients who had received no therapy. The sequencing sample was made of sorted CD4+, CD8+, or CD8+CD57+ T cells (not recorded which) from PBMCs. The TCR was taken from a human donor with aplastic anemia. The chain employs TRBV10-3 and TRBJ1-3, with a tentative D call TRBD1 (6 bases). As DNA, the CDR3 is TGTGCCATCAGCCCGGGACAACTAACCTCTTGGGATACTGGAAACACCATATATTTT. The encoded protein is CAISPGQLTSWDTGNTIYF.